This is a list of T cell receptor beta chains from one sample in a study of shared clonotypes between healthy human individuals. The method was immunoSEQ multiplex PCR; TCRdb's version includes in-frame clones alone and lacks a portion of them. This table holds about 490,000 clones, about 79% found once. Sequenced input: PBMCs. These receptors all come from a woman between 40 and 55 years old in good health. Some clones in this sample may be carry-over from other donors' samples. Each CDR3 is given with its conserved first and last residue. D genes are given only for firm matches. Clone size, where shown, is once, few, many, or a class for clones that have expanded.

V gene	J gene	clone size	D gene	CDR3 DNA	CDR3 protein
TRBV11-2	TRBJ1-2	NA	NA	TGTGCCAGCAGCCCCAGTTCAGGGACTGGCTACACCTTC	CASSPSSGTGYTF
TRBV6-1	TRBJ2-3	NA	NA	TGTGCCAGCGAGAACTCCAGGGGCTTGCAGTATTTT	CASENSRGLQYF
TRBV13	TRBJ2-3	NA	NA	TGTGCCAGCAGCTCAGGAGGGGGAGATACGCAGTATTTT	CASSSGGGDTQYF
TRBV7-2	TRBJ2-7	NA	NA	TGTGCCAGCGGGCGAGGGGGAGGGCCGTACGAGCAGTACTTC	CASGRGGGPYEQYF
TRBV5-1	TRBJ2-5	NA	NA	TGCGCCAGCAGCTTGGCCGGACTGTCCCAAGAGACCCAGTACTTC	CASSLAGLSQETQYF
TRBV6-5	TRBJ1-1	NA	NA	TGTGCCAGCAGTTACATACGCAGGGGCACTGAAGCTTTCTTT	CASSYIRRGTEAFF
TRBV9	TRBJ1-4	NA	NA	TGTGCCAGCAGCGTAGGGAGGACTGCAACTAATGAAAAACTGTTTTTT	CASSVGRTATNEKLFF
TRBV18	TRBJ2-1	NA	NA	TGTGCCAGCTCACAAGGGGCCACGATATACAATGAGCAGTTCTTC	CASSQGATIYNEQFF
TRBV6-5	TRBJ2-1	NA	NA	TGTGCCAGCAGAGCGGCCCACGTGGTGGATGAGCAGTTCTTC	CASRAAHVVDEQFF
TRBV21-1	TRBJ2-5	NA	NA	TGTGCCAGCAGCCGCGGGAAAATGGGACTAGCGGGAGGTTACCAAGAGACCCAGTACTTC	CASSRGKMGLAGGYQETQYF
TRBV29-1	TRBJ2-1	NA	TRBD2	TGCAGCACCCGGTACACTAGCGGGAGGCCCAATGAGCAGTTCTTC	CSTRYTSGRPNEQFF
TRBV5-1	TRBJ1-4	NA	TRBD1	TGCGCCAGCAGCTTGGGAGGGGGCAATGAAAAACTGTTTTTT	CASSLGGGNEKLFF
TRBV2	TRBJ1-2	NA	TRBD1	TGTGCCAGCAGTACACAGGGGTCGCGGCTCTATGGCTACACCTTC	CASSTQGSRLYGYTF
TRBV9	TRBJ2-2	NA	TRBD2	TGTGCCAGCAGCGTAGTTTTAGCGGGAGGTACCGGGGAGCTGTTTTTT	CASSVVLAGGTGELFF
TRBV4-1	TRBJ2-1	NA	NA	TGCGCCAGCAGCCCAGGGGGGGGCTCCTACAATGAGCAGTTCTTC	CASSPGGGSYNEQFF
TRBV2	TRBJ1-6	NA	TRBD1	TGTGCCAGCAGCCAACAGGGGAATTCACCCCTCCACTTT	CASSQQGNSPLHF
TRBV7-2	TRBJ2-2	NA	TRBD2	TGTGCCAGCAGCGGCGGGACTATGAGCACCGGGGAGCTGTTTTTT	CASSGGTMSTGELFF
TRBV19	TRBJ1-3	NA	NA	TGTGCCAGTAGTATAGATGATCCTGTCGCTGGAAACACCATATATTTT	CASSIDDPVAGNTIYF
TRBV7-2	TRBJ2-1	NA	NA	TGTGCCAGCAGCTTTTATACCGTCGGAGTGGATGAGCAGTTCTTC	CASSFYTVGVDEQFF
TRBV11-2	TRBJ2-2	NA	TRBD1	TGTGCCAGCAGCTTAGCGCCGACAGGGATCACCGGGGAGCTGTTTTTT	CASSLAPTGITGELFF
TRBV29-1	TRBJ1-2	NA	NA	TGCAGCGTTGACGAGCAGGTCTATGGCTACACCTTC	CSVDEQVYGYTF
TRBV18	TRBJ1-6	few	NA	TGTGCCAGCTCACCGGACCTTTCGCCCCTCCACTTT	CASSPDLSPLHF
TRBV28	TRBJ1-5	NA	NA	TGTGCCAGCAGTTTAGTACAGGGTTTTAATCAGCCCCAGCATTTT	CASSLVQGFNQPQHF
TRBV6-6	TRBJ2-2	NA	TRBD1	TGTGCCAGCGGACGGGACAGGGTGTACACCGGGGAGCTGTTTTTT	CASGRDRVYTGELFF
TRBV4-1	TRBJ2-5	NA	TRBD1	TGCGCCAGCAGCCAAGAAGACAGGGGGCGAGAGACCCAGTACTTC	CASSQEDRGRETQYF
TRBV10-2	TRBJ1-5	NA	TRBD1	TGCGCCAGCAGTGAGGACAGGGCCCGCAATCAGTCCCAGCATTTT	CASSEDRARNQSQHF
TRBV4-3	TRBJ2-1	NA	TRBD2	TGCGCCAGCAGCCCTCTAGCGGGAGGGACCAACTACAATGAGCAGTTCTTC	CASSPLAGGTNYNEQFF
TRBV28	TRBJ1-5	NA	NA	TGTGCCAGCAGCCCCCCTACAGGTACGGGGCAGCCCCAGCATTTT	CASSPPTGTGQPQHF
TRBV30	TRBJ2-7	NA	TRBD1	TGTGCCCGGGGGACAGGTGGATCCTACGAGCAGTACTTC	CARGTGGSYEQYF
TRBV28	TRBJ2-3	few	NA	TGTGCCAGCACAGTTTTTTCGACAGATACGCAGTATTTT	CASTVFSTDTQYF
TRBV4-2	TRBJ1-5	NA	TRBD1	TGTGCCAGCAGCCAAGAAGGGACAGGATATCAGCCCCAGCATTTT	CASSQEGTGYQPQHF
TRBV2	TRBJ2-7	NA	NA	TGTGCCAGCAGGTGGTTAGGGGGAAGCTACGAGCAGTACTTC	CASRWLGGSYEQYF
TRBV6-5	TRBJ2-1	NA	TRBD1	TGTGCCAGCAGTTATGGACAGGTATACAATGAGCAGTTCTTC	CASSYGQVYNEQFF
TRBV5-1	TRBJ2-7	NA	NA	TGCGCCAGCAGCGTGGACGCCGCCTACGAGCAGTACTTC	CASSVDAAYEQYF
TRBV7-2	TRBJ2-7	NA	NA	TGTGCCAGCAGCCATTTGGGGAGACTGAACTACGAGCAGTACTTC	CASSHLGRLNYEQYF
TRBV11-2	TRBJ2-1	NA	TRBD2	TGTGCCAGCAGAACGACTAGCGGTCGGTACAATGAGCAGTTCTTC	CASRTTSGRYNEQFF
TRBV9	TRBJ2-7	NA	NA	TGTGCCAGCAGCGTATTTGGCTCACCCTACGAGCAGTACTTC	CASSVFGSPYEQYF
TRBV30	TRBJ1-5	few	NA	TGTGCCTGGAGTTCAAGCGGGGCGTTTAAGTATAGCAATCAGCCCCAGCATTTT	CAWSSSGAFKYSNQPQHF
TRBV7-7	TRBJ1-4	few	NA	TGTGCCAGCAGCCCGGGGACGGGGGCTGATAATGAAAAACTGTTTTTT	CASSPGTGADNEKLFF
TRBV30	TRBJ2-7	NA	NA	TGTGCCTGGAGTGTATGGCAGGTTGAGGAGCAGTACTTC	CAWSVWQVEEQYF
TRBV5-5	TRBJ1-6	NA	NA	TGTGCCAGCAGCTTGGCCGGGAACAACTATAATTCACCCCTCCACTTT	CASSLAGNNYNSPLHF
TRBV5-1	TRBJ2-1	NA	NA	TGCGCCAGCAGGCGGGACACCTCCGGCTCCTACAATGAGCAGTTCTTC	CASRRDTSGSYNEQFF
TRBV29-1	TRBJ1-3	many	NA	TGCAGCGTTGAGAACGGAAACACCATATATTTT	CSVENGNTIYF
TRBV6-1	TRBJ2-3	NA	NA	TGTGCCAGCAGCGCTGGTGGAGTAGGATATACGCAGTATTTT	CASSAGGVGYTQYF
TRBV18	TRBJ2-3	NA	NA	TGTGCCAGCTCACCACTAGGCGGGACCACAGATACGCAGTATTTT	CASSPLGGTTDTQYF
TRBV6-1	TRBJ1-4	NA	NA	TGTGCCAGCAAATTTGGAGGCAGGGCGAATGAAAAACTGTTTTTT	CASKFGGRANEKLFF
TRBV15	TRBJ2-3	NA	NA	TGTGCCACCAGCAGTCTCTTTGGAGTCACAGATACGCAGTATTTT	CATSSLFGVTDTQYF
TRBV25-1	TRBJ1-4	NA	TRBD1	TGTGCCAGCAGTGACATGGGACAGGGCGGTGGATCTAATGAAAAACTGTTTTTT	CASSDMGQGGGSNEKLFF
TRBV28	TRBJ1-1	NA	NA	TGTGCCAGCAGTTTGCACGGTGGAAGGGGTCGGGAGGAAGCTTTCTTT	CASSLHGGRGREEAFF
TRBV28	TRBJ2-4	NA	NA	TGTGCCAGCGGGCGAATAGCGGCAAACATTCAGTACTTC	CASGRIAANIQYF
TRBV7-2	TRBJ2-1	once	TRBD1	TGTGCCAGCAGCTTAGCCGGGACAGGGGGATACAATGAGCAGTTCTTC	CASSLAGTGGYNEQFF
TRBV19	TRBJ1-3	NA	NA	TGTGCCACCAAAGGGAAGGGTGGCCCTGGAAACACCATATATTTT	CATKGKGGPGNTIYF
TRBV5-1	TRBJ2-1	NA	TRBD1	TGCGCCAGCAGCTTGGCCCTTTTAAGGGGGCATGAGCAGTTCTTC	CASSLALLRGHEQFF
TRBV6-4	TRBJ2-3	many	NA	TGTGCCAGCAGTGACGGAGGTGGGGGCACAGATACGCAGTATTTT	CASSDGGGGTDTQYF